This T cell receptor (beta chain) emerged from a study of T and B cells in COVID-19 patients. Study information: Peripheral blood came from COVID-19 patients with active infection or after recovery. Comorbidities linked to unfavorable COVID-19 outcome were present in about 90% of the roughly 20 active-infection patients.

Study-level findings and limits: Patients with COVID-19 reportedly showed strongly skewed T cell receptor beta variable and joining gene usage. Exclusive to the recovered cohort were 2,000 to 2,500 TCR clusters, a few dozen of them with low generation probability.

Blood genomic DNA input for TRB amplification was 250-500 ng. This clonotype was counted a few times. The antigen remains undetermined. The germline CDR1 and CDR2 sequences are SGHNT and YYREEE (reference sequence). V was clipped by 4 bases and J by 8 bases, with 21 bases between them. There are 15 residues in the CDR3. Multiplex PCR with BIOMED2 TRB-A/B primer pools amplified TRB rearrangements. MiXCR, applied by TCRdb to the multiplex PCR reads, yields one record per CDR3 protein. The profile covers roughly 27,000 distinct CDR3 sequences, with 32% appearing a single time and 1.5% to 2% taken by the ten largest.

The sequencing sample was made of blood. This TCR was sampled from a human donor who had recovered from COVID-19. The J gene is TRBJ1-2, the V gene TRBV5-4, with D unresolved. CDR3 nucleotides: TGTGCCAGCAGCCCCCGGAACGTTGGCCTATGGGGCTACACCTTC. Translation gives CASSPRNVGLWGYTF.